What follows describes a single TCR beta chain. Antigen specificity is unknown. The data were obtained in a study of cytomegalovirus exposure and HLA in healthy donors. Study-wide context: The roughly 110 validation repertoires matched the 500 to 750 first-cohort repertoires in platform, a later analysis reported. Whole-study findings and limits: The finding came from a later analysis; first-cohort TCR clusters tended to co-occur in the roughly 120 validation repertoires.

This CDR3 has 13 residues. Trimming cost V 5 bases and J 6 bases; bases outside gene matches: 5. The germline CDR1 and CDR2 sequences are SGHTA and FQGTGA. The method was immunoSEQ multiplex PCR; TCRdb's version includes in-frame clones alone and lacks a portion of them. The sample shows 55,000 to 80,000 clones, approximately 95% of them seen only once. Sequenced input: PBMCs. J is TRBJ1-1 and V is TRBV7-3; the match to TRBD1 covers 8 bases. This clonotype originated in a young man in good health and CMV-seronegative. The CDR3 DNA reads as TGTGCCAGCAGCCCGGTGACAGGGGCTGAAGCTTTCTTT. It codes for CASSPVTGAEAFF.